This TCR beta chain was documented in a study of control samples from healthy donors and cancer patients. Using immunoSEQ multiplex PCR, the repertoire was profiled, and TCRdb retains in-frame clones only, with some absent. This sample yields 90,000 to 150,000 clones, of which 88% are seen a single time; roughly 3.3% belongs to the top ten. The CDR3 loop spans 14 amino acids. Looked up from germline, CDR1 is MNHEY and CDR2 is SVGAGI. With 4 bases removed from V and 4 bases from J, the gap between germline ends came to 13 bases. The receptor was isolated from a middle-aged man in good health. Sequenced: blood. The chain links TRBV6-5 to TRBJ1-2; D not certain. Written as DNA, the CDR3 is TGTGCCAGCAGTTCCAAGGTTCCCCCCTATGGCTACACCTTC. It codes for CASSSKVPPYGYTF.